Listed below are T cell receptor beta chains from one sample, sequenced in a study of beta chain features in type 1 diabetes. TCRdb's table, derived via immunoSEQ multiplex PCR, lists solely in-frame clones and lacks some. The table shows about 15,000 clones, with 55% to 70% occurring only once. The material sequenced was Tregs from blood. These receptors came from a man aged 25-45 years with type 1 diabetes. Both conserved end residues are part of each CDR3. A D gene is named only where the DNA matches it firmly. Some rows have no size entry. The others give once, few or many, or a class for an expanded clone.

clone_size: few
j_call: TRBJ2-4
d_call: TRBD2
v_call: TRBV14
cdr3_aa: CASSSLTSGAGNIQYF
cdr3_nt: TGTGCCAGCAGCTCACTGACTAGCGGGGCCGGAAACATTCAGTACTTC

clone_size: -
j_call: TRBJ1-2
d_call: TRBD1
v_call: TRBV11-3
cdr3_aa: CASSLAEHRGTYGYTF
cdr3_nt: TGTGCCAGCAGCTTAGCTGAGCACAGGGGAACCTATGGCTACACCTTC

clone_size: -
j_call: TRBJ1-2
d_call: TRBD1
v_call: TRBV10-1
cdr3_aa: CASSQDREVEGYTF
cdr3_nt: TGCGCCAGCAGCCAAGACAGGGAAGTTGAAGGCTACACCTTC

clone_size: -
j_call: TRBJ2-2
d_call: -
v_call: TRBV7-2
cdr3_aa: CASSPRGAWGGELFF
cdr3_nt: TGTGCCAGCAGCCCCCGGGGGGCCTGGGGCGGGGAGCTGTTTTTT

clone_size: -
j_call: TRBJ2-5
d_call: TRBD2
v_call: TRBV5-1
cdr3_aa: CASSWSGVKEETQYF
cdr3_nt: TGCGCCAGCAGCTGGAGCGGGGTTAAGGAAGAGACCCAGTACTTC

clone_size: -
j_call: TRBJ2-7
d_call: TRBD1
v_call: TRBV5-6
cdr3_aa: CASSSLGQGSYEQYF
cdr3_nt: TGTGCCAGCAGCTCACTGGGACAGGGGTCCTACGAGCAGTACTTC

clone_size: -
j_call: TRBJ1-2
d_call: -
v_call: TRBV29-1
cdr3_aa: CSVGAGGVGYTF
cdr3_nt: TGCAGCGTTGGCGCTGGGGGCGTCGGCTACACCTTC

clone_size: -
j_call: TRBJ2-7
d_call: -
v_call: TRBV29-1
cdr3_aa: CSVEDRGGGSYEQYF
cdr3_nt: TGCAGCGTTGAAGATAGGGGAGGAGGGTCCTACGAGCAGTACTTC

clone_size: few
j_call: TRBJ2-1
d_call: TRBD1
v_call: TRBV29-1
cdr3_aa: CSADYRGEQFF
cdr3_nt: TGCAGCGCTGACTACAGGGGTGAGCAGTTCTTC

clone_size: -
j_call: TRBJ2-7
d_call: TRBD2
v_call: TRBV6-6
cdr3_aa: CASSGWRGASYEQYF
cdr3_nt: TGTGCCAGCAGTGGGTGGCGGGGGGCCTCCTACGAGCAGTACTTC

clone_size: -
j_call: TRBJ2-2
d_call: -
v_call: TRBV28
cdr3_aa: CASSFPGRDMNTGELFF
cdr3_nt: TGTGCCAGCAGTTTTCCAGGGAGGGACATGAACACCGGGGAGCTGTTTTTT

clone_size: -
j_call: TRBJ2-5
d_call: -
v_call: TRBV6-5
cdr3_aa: CASSMTRETQYF
cdr3_nt: TGTGCCAGCAGTATGACACGGGAGACCCAGTACTTC

clone_size: -
j_call: TRBJ1-3
d_call: -
v_call: TRBV6-5
cdr3_aa: CASSYSDSSGNTIYF
cdr3_nt: TGTGCCAGCAGTTACTCTGACAGCTCTGGAAACACCATATATTTT

clone_size: -
j_call: TRBJ1-2
d_call: -
v_call: TRBV19
cdr3_aa: CASSIGRDYGYTF
cdr3_nt: TGTGCCAGTAGTATCGGGAGGGATTATGGCTACACCTTC

clone_size: -
j_call: TRBJ2-7
d_call: -
v_call: TRBV30
cdr3_aa: CAWSDLPGEQYF
cdr3_nt: TGTGCCTGGAGTGACCTTCCCGGCGAGCAGTACTTC

clone_size: -
j_call: TRBJ2-7
d_call: TRBD1
v_call: TRBV4-1
cdr3_aa: CASSQDPPTGVNYEQYF
cdr3_nt: TGCGCCAGCAGCCAAGACCCCCCAACAGGGGTAAACTACGAGCAGTACTTC

clone_size: -
j_call: TRBJ1-1
d_call: -
v_call: TRBV2
cdr3_aa: CASSLPQGPNTEAFF
cdr3_nt: TGTGCCAGCAGCCTACCACAGGGCCCGAACACTGAAGCTTTCTTT